Shown below are 24 T cell receptor beta chains from a single sample sequenced in a study of PD-1 and CTLA-4 blockade in melanoma. Measured with immunoSEQ multiplex PCR; TCRdb has only the in-frame clones, and not every one. There are 25,000 to 30,000 clones in the sample; less than 90% occur only once, and roughly 8% lies in the top ten. The material sequenced was CD8+ T cells from peripheral blood, taken before anti-PD-1 treatment. Every receptor here comes from a human donor with melanoma.

This rearrangement joins TRBV19 to TRBJ1-1; D gene unclear. CDR1 and CDR2 (germline): LNHDA, SQIVND (reference sequence). The CDR3 covers 12 residues. The ends were cut back, 5 bases at V and 1 base at J, with 5 bases in the middle. The chain's CDR3 is CASSWRNTEAFF. CDR3 nucleotides: TGTGCCAGTAGTTGGCGGAACACTGAAGCTTTCTTT.

The V gene is TRBV10-3, the J gene TRBJ2-5; a possible D gene is TRBD2 (6 bases). Germline lookup yields CDR1 ENHRY and CDR2 SYGVKD. CDR3 length: 16 residues. The ends were cut back, 0 bases at V and 5 bases at J, with 16 bases in the middle. CDR3 nucleotide sequence: TGTGCCATCAGTGAGTCCGAGGGAGGTGTACGTGAGACCCAGTACTTC. This encodes CAISESEGGVRETQYF.

The chain joins TRBV6-1 to TRBJ2-7, with TRBD1 matching 8 bases. Per the germline V gene, CDR1 is MNHNS and CDR2 is SASEGT. CDR3 length equals 14 residues. V lost 3 bases, J lost 2 bases, and 3 bases stayed unmatched. The CDR3 here is CASSDGTGPYEQYF. CDR3 DNA sequence: TGTGCCAGCAGTGACGGGACAGGCCCCTACGAGCAGTACTTC.

V usage is TRBV6-2 or TRBV6-3 and J usage is TRBJ2-2; no clear D. Trimming left V 4 bases short and J 9 bases short, with 6 bases between. Per germline, CDR1 MNHEY and CDR2 SVGEGT. The CDR3 is made up of 11 amino acids. CDR3 amino acids: CASSLMRELFF. Here the CDR3 DNA reads TGTGCCAGCAGTTTAATGAGGGAGCTGTTTTTT.

The V call is TRBV7-9, the J call TRBJ2-5; 8 nucleotides line up with TRBD1. V shed 6 bases, J shed 4 bases, and the junction held 4 bases outside the gene matches. CDR3 length: 13 residues. Germline values: CDR1 SEHNR, CDR2 FQNEAQ (reference sequence). The CDR3 sequence: CASRDRALETQYF. The CDR3 nucleotides are TGTGCCAGCAGGGACAGGGCCTTAGAGACCCAGTACTTC.

This clone has a handful of counts. The chain uses TRBV4-2 and TRBJ1-4; D ambiguous. CDR3 length: 15 amino acids. V was trimmed by 5 bases and J by 0 bases, leaving 10 bases between them. Germline values: CDR1 LGHNA, CDR2 YNFKEQ. The CDR3 DNA reads as TGTGCCAGCAGCGAAACGGGATCAACTAATGAAAAACTGTTTTTT. It encodes CASSETGSTNEKLFF.

The V call is TRBV9, the J call TRBJ1-2; D gene unclear. From germline, CDR1 is SGDLS and CDR2 YYNGEE. V lost 4 bases to trimming and J lost 0 bases, with 13 bases between them. The CDR3 consists of 15 residues. CDR3 sequence: CASSPHRESNYGYTF. In DNA form, the CDR3 reads TGTGCCAGCAGCCCCCATCGTGAGTCTAACTATGGCTACACCTTC. The entire variable domain, with the rest obtained from reference TRBV9 and TRBJ1-2, is as follows: DSGVTQTPKHLITATGQRVTLRCSPRSGDLSVYWYQQSLDQGLQFLIQYYNGEERAKGNILERFSAQQFPDLHSELNLSSLELGDSALYFCASSPHRESNYGYTFGSGTRLTVV.

The V and J genes are TRBV30 and TRBJ1-2, with a possible D match to TRBD1 (5 bases). CDR1 and CDR2 (germline): GTSNPN, SVGIG (reference sequence). The length of the CDR3 is 14 residues. Trimming shortened V by 4 bases and J by 1 base, and 13 bases separated the two germline ends. CDR3 protein: CAWTEGLSNYGYTF. CDR3 DNA: TGTGCCTGGACCGAGGGACTGAGTAACTATGGCTACACCTTC.

This CDR3 is CASSLSGTDVSAQHF. The DNA for the CDR3 is TGTGCCAGCAGCTTATCAGGGACAGACGTATCAGCCCAGCATTTT. V gene TRBV7-9 combines with J gene TRBJ1-5, with 7 bases identical to TRBD1. V lost 2 bases and J lost 11; bases outside the gene matches: 12. The CDR3 totals 15 residues. Germline V lookup: CDR1 SEHNR, CDR2 FQNEAQ (reference sequence).

This sequence joins TRBV10-3 and TRBJ2-3; 10 bases agree with TRBD2. Germline CDR1 ENHRY, CDR2 SYGVKD. The ends lost 3 bases at V and 0 bases at J; junction bases unmatched: 6. CDR3 length equals 17 residues. CDR3 loop: CAISDLAGDTSTDTQYF. The CDR3 nucleotides read TGTGCCATCAGTGATCTAGCGGGGGATACTAGCACAGATACGCAGTATTTT.

The V gene is TRBV3-1 (or the pseudogene TRBV3-2), the J gene TRBJ2-6; 12 bases map to TRBD1. Unmatched junction bases numbered 10, after V lost 3 bases and J lost 4 bases. CDR1 LGHDT and CDR2 YNNKEL come from the germline V gene (reference sequence). CDR3 length: 19 residues. Written as DNA, the CDR3 is TGTGCCAGCAGCCACATGGGACAGGGGGCTCCTACCGGGGCCAACGTCCTGACTTTC. Amino acids: CASSHMGQGAPTGANVLTF.

DNA for the CDR3: TGTGCCAGCAGCCAATCCGACAGGGGAAGAGAAAAACTGTTTTTT. Translating gives CASSQSDRGREKLFF. The V and J genes are TRBV16 and TRBJ1-4, with TRBD1 matching 8 bases. The length of the CDR3 is 15 residues. V was pared by 0 bases and J by 8 bases, with 5 bases of the junction left unmatched. Germline V CDR1 and CDR2: KGHSY, FQNENV.

J is TRBJ2-1 and V is TRBV27, with TRBD1 matching over 9 bases. With V trimmed by 4 bases and J by 4 bases, 8 bases remained unmatched. There are 16 residues in the CDR3. From germline, CDR1 is MNHEY and CDR2 SMNVEV (reference sequence). This chain's CDR3 is CASSSQTGGTYNEQFF. CDR3 in DNA: TGTGCCAGCAGTTCACAAACAGGGGGCACATACAATGAGCAGTTCTTC.

This chain connects TRBV11-2 to TRBJ1-2; no firm D call. Trimming stripped 0 bases from V and 6 bases from J, with 14 bases between. The CDR3 contains 15 residues. CDR1 is SGHAT and CDR2 is FQNNGV in the germline V gene. The CDR3 protein is CASSLDGPTINGYTF. As DNA, the CDR3 is TGTGCCAGCAGCTTAGACGGACCCACCATCAATGGCTACACCTTC.

This chain links TRBV7-9 with TRBJ2-3, with unresolved D. CDR3 length: 14 residues. V gave up 0 bases and J gave up 0 bases, with 4 bases separating them. The germline gives CDR1 SEHNR, CDR2 FQNEAQ (reference sequence). The CDR3 DNA follows: TGTGCCAGCAGCTTAGCTGGGAGCACAGATACGCAGTATTTT. Protein product: CASSLAGSTDTQYF.

The rearrangement uses TRBV29-1 and TRBJ2-1; 13 bases are a match to TRBD2. Germline lookup yields CDR1 SQVTM and CDR2 ANQGSEA. With V trimmed by 7 bases and J by 8 bases, 14 bases remained unmatched. CDR3 length equals 16 residues. CDR3 sequence (DNA): TGCAGCGCCGACCGACTAGCGGGAGGAATTGATTATGAGCAGTTCTTC. Protein sequence: CSADRLAGGIDYEQFF.

The V call is TRBV19, the J call TRBJ1-4; D not resolved. With 0 bases removed from V and 7 bases from J, the gap between germline ends came to 15 bases. The CDR3 loop spans 16 amino acids. CDR1 is LNHDA, CDR2 SQIVND, per germline (reference sequence). Here the CDR3 reads CASSIDNGLRAEKLFF. Here the CDR3 DNA reads TGTGCCAGTAGTATAGATAACGGATTAAGGGCTGAAAAACTGTTTTTT.

The chain links TRBV7-8 to TRBJ1-3; 7 bases are a match to TRBD1. Germline V gene sequence: CDR1 SGHVS, CDR2 FQNEAQ. The junction had 4 bases not matched to a gene; V was cut back by 5 bases and J by 3 bases. The CDR3 runs 14 residues. DNA for the CDR3: TGTGCCAGCAGCCCCAGGGGGGTTGGAAACACCATATATTTT. This translates into CASSPRGVGNTIYF.

The chain has TRBV25-1 and TRBJ2-5; maybe TRBD2 (6 bases). The CDR3 length is 13 residues. CDR1 and CDR2 from the germline V gene are MGHDK and SYGVNS. V was shortened by 7 bases and J by 0 bases, with 9 bases between the two germline ends. The CDR3 reads CASNSGYQETQYF. In DNA, the CDR3 is TGTGCCAGCAATAGCGGTTACCAAGAGACCCAGTACTTC.

This rearrangement joins TRBV15 to TRBJ1-5, with a tentative D call TRBD1 (5 bases). V was shortened by 5 bases and J by 5 bases, with 13 bases between the two germline ends. Germline V lookup: CDR1 LNHNV, CDR2 YYDKDF (reference sequence). The CDR3 is made up of 14 amino acids. CDR3 in DNA: TGTGCCACCAGCGCTCCCAGGGTGGATCAGCCCCAGCATTTT. It encodes CATSAPRVDQPQHF.

The chain combines TRBV5-4 with TRBJ1-2, with D perhaps TRBD1 (6 bases). This CDR3 is 13 amino acids long. Per germline, CDR1 SGHNT and CDR2 YYREEE (reference sequence). Trimming removed 2 bases at V and 6 bases at J, with 11 bases between. The CDR3 DNA sequence: TGTGCCAGCAGCTTCAGGGGAGGGAATGGCTACACCTTC. As protein: CASSFRGGNGYTF.

The rearrangement links TRBV28 to TRBJ1-3, with D uncertain. V was cut by 5 bases and J by 0 bases, with 17 bases left in between. There are 17 residues in the CDR3. CDR1 is MDHEN and CDR2 is SYDVKM in the germline V gene. The CDR3 sequence is CASSPRGDTFSGNTIYF. CDR3 in DNA: TGTGCCAGCAGTCCTCGGGGAGATACCTTCTCTGGAAACACCATATATTTT.

This rearrangement joins TRBV14 to TRBJ1-6; 7 bases are a match to TRBD1. The germline V gene encodes CDR1 SGHDN and CDR2 FVKESK. J gave up 12 bases and V 3 bases, and 8 bases lay outside the gene matches. The length of the CDR3 is 14 residues. In nucleotides, the CDR3 is TGTGCCAGCAGCCATAGACAGGGAGTTCTACCCCTCCACTTT. Amino acids: CASSHRQGVLPLHF.

The J gene is TRBJ1-1, the V gene TRBV30; no firm D call. Germline V gives CDR1 GTSNPN, CDR2 SVGIG (reference sequence). This CDR3 is 13 amino acids long. The V end was cut by 1 base, the J end by 0 bases, with 6 bases between. This chain's CDR3 is CAWSGLLNTEAFF. DNA for the CDR3: TGTGCCTGGAGTGGGCTTCTGAACACTGAAGCTTTCTTT.